The 30 T cell receptor beta chains below come from one sample, sequenced in a study of CD8 T cells in Susac syndrome. An amount of RNA that ranged from 0.5 to 1 ug was reverse transcribed with random hexamers. In TCRdb, the immunoSEQ multiplex PCR reads were re-called with MiXCR into one record per CDR3 protein. Among some 200,000 distinct CDR3 sequences listed, over 90% were seen once. The specimen sequenced was CD8+ T cells from PBMCs. These receptors were collected from a human donor with Susac syndrome.

V gene TRBV7-8 combines with J gene TRBJ2-1, with 9 bases aligning to TRBD1. Losses at the gene ends were 4 bases for V and 7 bases for J; bases not matched to a gene: 11. The germline V gene encodes CDR1 SGHVS and CDR2 FQNEAQ. The CDR3 is 16 residues long. Here the CDR3 DNA reads TGTGCCAGCAGCTCACTGGACGACAGGGGGTTGAATGAGCAGTTCTTC. Amino acids: CASSSLDDRGLNEQFF.

The rearrangement links TRBV28 to TRBJ2-7, with D uncertain. Trimming pared 7 bases from V and 0 bases from J, leaving 7 bases between. This CDR3 is 12 amino acids long. Germline V gene lookup returns CDR1 MDHEN and CDR2 SYDVKM. In DNA, the CDR3 is TGTGCCAGCACCTCCGGCTCCTACGAGCAGTACTTC. Its protein is CASTSGSYEQYF.

The chain joins TRBV11-2 to TRBJ2-7, with TRBD2 matching over 8 bases. V shed 0 bases and J 1 base; nucleotides not matched to a gene: 8. Germline-derived CDR1 and CDR2 are SGHAT and FQNNGV. This CDR3 contains 17 residues. The CDR3 nucleotides read TGTGCCAGCAGCTTAGAATTTGGACTAGCTCGTTCCTACGAGCAGTACTTC. This sequence encodes CASSLEFGLARSYEQYF. Together with reference TRBV11-2 and TRBJ2-7, the CDR3 gives the full variable domain: EAGVAQSPRYKIIEKRQSVAFWCNPISGHATLYWYQQILGQGPKLLIQFQNNGVVDDSQLPKDRFSAERLKGVDSTLKIQPAKLEDSAVYLCASSLEFGLARSYEQYFGPGTRLTVT.

This clonotype was picked up one time. This chain connects TRBV28 to TRBJ2-1, with TRBD1 matching over 7 bases. Germline-derived CDR1 and CDR2 are MDHEN and SYDVKM. The V and J ends lost 7 bases and 6 bases, in that order; junction bases with no gene match: 0. The CDR3 runs to 11 residues. CDR3 sequence: CASNRGNEQFF. As DNA, the CDR3 is TGTGCCAGCAACAGGGGCAATGAGCAGTTCTTC.

The chain combines TRBV19 with TRBJ2-5; weak D call: TRBD1 (5 bases). This CDR3 has 13 residues. CDR1 and CDR2 from the germline V gene are LNHDA and SQIVND (reference sequence). The V and J ends lost 5 bases and 5 bases respectively, with 12 bases between them. The CDR3 DNA follows: TGTGCCAGTAGTCGGACAACGAGGGAGACCCAGTACTTC. Translating it yields CASSRTTRETQYF.

The rearrangement links TRBV12-3 or TRBV12-4 to TRBJ1-3; no clear D. The CDR3 length is 14 residues. V gave up 3 bases and J gave up 1 base, with 7 bases separating them. Written as DNA, the CDR3 is TGTGCCAGCAGTTTGGTAGGATCTGGAAACACCATATATTTT. Encoded protein: CASSLVGSGNTIYF.

The V and J genes are TRBV5-4 and TRBJ2-1; D remains ambiguous. The CDR3 loop spans 11 amino acids. The ends were cut back, 5 bases at V and 5 bases at J, with 5 bases in the middle. Looked up from germline, CDR1 is SGHNT and CDR2 is YYREEE (reference sequence). CDR3 sequence (DNA): TGTGCCAGCAGTGCGAACAATGAGCAGTTCTTC. Translating gives CASSANNEQFF. Full variable domain (outside the CDR3, taken from reference TRBV5-4 and TRBJ2-1): ETGVTQSPTHLIKTRGQQVTLRCSSQSGHNTVSWYQQALGQGPQFIFQYYREEENGRGNFPPRFSGLQFPNYSSELNVNALELDDSALYLCASSANNEQFFGPGTRLTVL.

CDR3 coding DNA: TGCGCCAGCAGCTTTTTGTCCGGCGGGAGGGACTACATGAACACTGAAGCTTTCTTT. Amino acid sequence: CASSFLSGGRDYMNTEAFF. The chain carries TRBV5-1 and TRBJ1-1, with a possible D match to TRBD1 (5 bases). Germline V gene data show CDR1 as SGHRS and CDR2 as YFSETQ. The ends were cut back, 2 bases at V and 0 bases at J, with 23 bases in the middle. The CDR3 loop spans 19 amino acids.

This rearrangement joins TRBV10-2 to TRBJ1-1; TRBD1 aligns across 7 bases. The CDR3 totals 13 residues. With 4 bases clipped from V and 5 bases from J, the junction kept 4 bases outside the gene matches. Germline-derived CDR1 and CDR2 are WSHSY and SAAADI. The CDR3 DNA reads as TGCGCCAGCAGTGGACAGGGTAAGACTGAAGCTTTCTTT. Its translation is CASSGQGKTEAFF.

This chain joins TRBV19 and TRBJ2-3, with 13 bases identical to TRBD2. CDR3 length: 17 residues. Germline CDR1 LNHDA, CDR2 SQIVND (reference sequence). Trimming removed 3 bases from V and 4 bases from J; junction bases left unmatched: 7. CDR3: CASSILLAGGPSDTQYF. The CDR3 DNA reads as TGTGCCAGTAGTATCCTACTAGCGGGGGGGCCCTCAGATACGCAGTATTTT. Full variable domain (outside the CDR3, taken from reference TRBV19 and TRBJ2-3): DGGITQSPKYLFRKEGQNVTLSCEQNLNHDAMYWYRQDPGQGLRLIYYSQIVNDFQKGDIAEGYSVSREKKESFPLTVTSAQKNPTAFYLCASSILLAGGPSDTQYFGPGTRLTVL.

J is TRBJ2-7 and V is TRBV28; D is uncertain. The CDR3 has 15 amino acids. V dropped 2 bases and J dropped 0 bases, with 11 bases sitting between them. CDR1 is MDHEN and CDR2 is SYDVKM in the germline V gene. The CDR3 DNA reads as TGTGCCAGCAGTTTAACCAGTGAAAGCTCCTACGAGCAGTACTTC. Its translation is CASSLTSESSYEQYF.

This chain joins TRBV28 and TRBJ2-1; D tentatively reads TRBD1 or TRBD2 (5 bases each). Germline CDR1 reads MDHEN; CDR2 reads SYDVKM. The CDR3 extends over 14 amino acids. V was trimmed by 5 bases and J by 5 bases, leaving 13 bases between them. For the CDR3, the DNA is TGTGCCAGCAGTCCTTGGGACGGGGACAATGAGCAGTTCTTC. Translation gives CASSPWDGDNEQFF. Filled out from reference TRBV28 and TRBJ2-1, the complete variable domain reads DVKVTQSSRYLVKRTGEKVFLECVQDMDHENMFWYRQDPGLGLRLIYFSYDVKMKEKGDIPEGYSVSREKKERFSLILESASTNQTSMYLCASSPWDGDNEQFFGPGTRLTVL.

The chain joins TRBV12-3 or TRBV12-4 to TRBJ1-5; D is uncertain. The ends were cut back, 6 bases at V and 6 bases at J, with 15 bases in the middle. The CDR3 is 14 residues long. The CDR3 DNA reads TGTGCCAGCAGGTTCTCCCTGGAGGGTCAGCCCCAGCATTTT. It translates to CASRFSLEGQPQHF.

The V and J genes are TRBV5-4 and TRBJ2-3, with no clear D. Trimming left V 4 bases short and J 2 bases short, with 5 bases between. CDR1 SGHNT and CDR2 YYREEE come from the germline V gene (reference sequence). This CDR3 has 12 residues. The DNA for the CDR3 is TGTGCCAGCAGCCAACCCACAGATACGCAGTATTTT. Amino acids: CASSQPTDTQYF.

V gene TRBV21-1 combines with J gene TRBJ1-5; the D call of TRBD1 is as the table states it, not checked on the DNA. TRBV21-1 is a recognized pseudogene. CDR3 size: 16 residues. The CDR3 region is CASSWTGVDSNQPQHF. The DNA for the CDR3 is TGTGCCAGCAGCTGGACAGGAGTTGATAGCAATCAGCCCCAGCATTTT.

V is TRBV27 and J is TRBJ2-3; D is undetermined. The germline V gene has CDR1 MNHEY and CDR2 SMNVEV (reference sequence). CDR3 length: 16 residues. Trimming removed 1 base from V and 0 bases from J, with 11 bases in between. The CDR3 DNA is TGTGCCAGCAGTTTATTCGGTCCCGCTAGCACAGATACGCAGTATTTT. Protein product: CASSLFGPASTDTQYF.

The rearrangement links TRBV12-2 to TRBJ1-1; the table's D call, TRBD1, has no DNA check behind it. TRBV12-2 is classified as a pseudogene. The CDR3 runs to 13 residues. CDR3 bases: TGTGCAAGTCGCCTAGACACAGGAGTTCGAGCTTTCTTT. Translated: CASRLDTGVRAFF.

This clonotype was counted a single time. This chain uses TRBV2 with TRBJ2-1, with 12 bases that match TRBD2. The V segment lost 10 bases and the J segment 4 bases; nucleotides outside the gene matches: 5. The CDR3 totals 14 residues. Germline CDR1 SNHLY, CDR2 FYNNEI. The CDR3 spells CATTSGGLYNEQFF. CDR3 nucleotides: TGTGCCACTACTAGCGGGGGGCTGTACAATGAGCAGTTCTTC.

This chain joins TRBV27 and TRBJ1-2; D gene ambiguous. Trimming removed 6 bases from V and 5 bases from J, with 10 bases in between. The CDR3 consists of 12 residues. Germline V gene sequence: CDR1 MNHEY, CDR2 SMNVEV (reference sequence). The CDR3 spells CASRDSGYGYTF. The CDR3 coding sequence is TGTGCCAGCAGGGATTCTGGGTATGGCTACACCTTC.

This chain uses TRBV7-3 with TRBJ1-1, with D possibly being TRBD1 (6 bases). CDR1 and CDR2 from the germline V gene are SGHTA and FQGTGA. V was trimmed by 1 base and J by 2 bases, leaving 17 bases between them. The CDR3 loop spans 17 amino acids. In DNA, the CDR3 is TGTGCCAGCAGCTTAAGCGGGGGGCGTCTCAAAAACACTGAAGCTTTCTTT. It specifies CASSLSGGRLKNTEAFF.

V and J are TRBV5-5 and TRBJ2-1, with D tentatively TRBD1 (7 bases). With 3 bases removed from V and 4 bases from J, the gap between germline ends came to 11 bases. From germline, CDR1 is SGHKS and CDR2 YYEKEE (reference sequence). The CDR3 contains 14 residues. CDR3: CASSSTGTYNEQFF. The CDR3 nucleotides are TGTGCCAGCAGCTCGACAGGGACTTACAATGAGCAGTTCTTC.

The rearrangement links TRBV20-1 to TRBJ1-5; weak D call: TRBD1 (5 bases). V lost 6 bases to trimming and J lost 2 bases, with 14 bases between them. This CDR3 is 14 amino acids long. Germline lookup yields CDR1 DFQATT and CDR2 SNEGSKA (reference sequence). Here the CDR3 DNA reads TGCAGTGCCTGGGACTTTGGCGGCAATCAGCCCCAGCATTTT. Amino acid sequence: CSAWDFGGNQPQHF.

The chain carries TRBV7-8 and TRBJ2-1; no firm D call. The CDR3 is made up of 13 amino acids. Germline V gives CDR1 SGHVS, CDR2 FQNEAQ. The V and J ends lost 5 bases and 4 bases respectively, with 9 bases between them. CDR3: CASSPLMYNEQFF. In nucleotides, the CDR3 is TGTGCCAGCAGCCCGTTGATGTACAATGAGCAGTTCTTC.

V gene TRBV4-2 combines with J gene TRBJ2-7, with TRBD1 as a possible D gene (6 bases). The CDR3 has 17 residues. The ends were cut back, 1 base at V and 6 bases at J, with 22 bases in the middle. The germline CDR1 and CDR2 sequences are LGHNA and YNFKEQ. The CDR3 nucleotides read TGTGCCAGCAGCCAAGCCACCCGGACAGTAACGCTACTCGAGCAGTACTTC. Amino acids: CASSQATRTVTLLEQYF.

The rearrangement uses TRBV13 and TRBJ2-7; weak D call: TRBD1 (5 bases). The germline V gene has CDR1 PRHDT and CDR2 FYEKMQ (reference sequence). The CDR3 covers 15 residues. V lost 2 bases and J 2 bases, leaving 13 bases between the germline ends. DNA of the CDR3: TGTGCCAGCAGCTTAAAAGGGGAAGGGACCTACGAGCAGTACTTC. This translates into CASSLKGEGTYEQYF.

The rearrangement links TRBV7-2 to TRBJ1-6; 8 nucleotides align to TRBD1. The CDR3 is 14 residues long. J lost 8 bases, V lost 7 bases, and 7 bases had no gene match. Per the germline V gene, CDR1 is SGHTA and CDR2 is FQGNSA. This chain's CDR3 is CASTIGQGYSPLHF. In nucleotides, the CDR3 is TGTGCCAGCACCATAGGACAGGGTTATTCACCCCTCCACTTT.

V gene TRBV6-5 combines with J gene TRBJ2-1; D perhaps matches TRBD1 (6 bases). Trimming left V 2 bases short and J 0 bases short, with 11 bases between. The CDR3 runs 16 residues. CDR1 is MNHEY, CDR2 SVGAGI, per germline. CDR3: CASSYTGRPSYNEQFF. In nucleotides, the CDR3 is TGTGCCAGCAGTTACACAGGGCGCCCCTCCTACAATGAGCAGTTCTTC.

J is TRBJ1-1 and V is TRBV14, with TRBD1 as a possible D gene (5 bases). The CDR3 runs 17 residues. The germline V gene has CDR1 SGHDN and CDR2 FVKESK. V was pared by 5 bases and J by 1 base, with 20 bases between. Here the CDR3 reads CASSIGAGPLWNTEAFF. CDR3 DNA: TGTGCCAGCAGCATCGGGGCAGGCCCATTATGGAACACTGAAGCTTTCTTT.

V usage is TRBV20-1 and J usage is TRBJ2-2, with D tentatively TRBD1 (6 bases). Trimming pared 5 bases from V and 0 bases from J, leaving 13 bases between. CDR3 size: 15 residues. Germline V CDR1 and CDR2: DFQATT, SNEGSKA (reference sequence). The CDR3, as DNA: TGCAGTGCTCCAGACAGGATAACGAACACCGGGGAGCTGTTTTTT. The encoded protein is CSAPDRITNTGELFF.

The chain recombines TRBV29-1 with TRBJ2-1, with 12 bases aligning to TRBD2. The CDR3 is made up of 16 amino acids. Germline V gene lookup returns CDR1 SQVTM and CDR2 ANQGSEA. V shed 4 bases and J 0 bases; nucleotides not matched to a gene: 4. The CDR3 nucleotides are TGCAGCGTTGTCCTGACTAGCGGGAGCTCCTACAATGAGCAGTTCTTC. Translating it yields CSVVLTSGSSYNEQFF.